This T cell receptor beta chain was captured in a study of graft-versus-host responses after intestinal transplantation. At the level of the study: Recipients got multivisceral, liver-intestinal, or isolated intestinal transplants. Broader study findings: The study associated peak circulating GvH clone levels with early post-transplant HvG declines.

V lost 3 bases and J lost 3; bases outside the gene matches: 8. The CDR3 has 18 residues. Germline V gene lookup returns CDR1 SGHTA and CDR2 FQGNSA. The data were produced by immunoSEQ multiplex PCR, yet TCRdb's version contains in-frame clones alone and is incomplete. The data show over 75,000 clones, with around 86% seen just once and about 8% held by the top ten. As regards this clone: Its antigen is currently unknown.

The chain links TRBV7-2 to TRBJ2-1; 13 bases agree with TRBD2. Specimen: unstimulated CD8+ T cells sorted from spleen or lymph node cells, collected before transplant. The TCR was taken from a human donor who was the organ donor for an intestinal transplant. CDR3 bases: TGTGCCAGCAGCTTTTGGACTAGCGGGGGCGGGGGCTACAATGAGCAGTTCTTC. Protein: CASSFWTSGGGGYNEQFF.